This T cell receptor beta chain was observed in a study of Ad26.COV2.S vaccination and SARS-CoV-2 variants (dated by TCRdb to about 2021). Regarding the research as a whole: Vaccine-arm donors came from COV1001, a multicentre, randomized, double-blind, placebo-controlled phase I-IIa trial of Ad26.COV2.S in healthy adults. Sequencing of the TCRbeta repertoire served to evaluate the specificity and breadth of SARS-CoV-2-reactive T cell receptors following Ad26.COV2.S vaccination. Ad26.COV2.S was administered intramuscularly at a dose of 5x10^10 or 1x10^11 viral particles, either as one shot or as two shots given 56 days apart. Participants in the trial were split at random into five groups of five each, receiving low-dose or high-dose Ad26.COV2.S once or twice, or else placebo on both occasions. Blinding of investigators to trial group allocation was maintained during experiments and outcome assessment. A total of around 32 samples were included in the TCR-sequenced set, comprising around 19 Ad26.COV2.S vaccine recipients, 5 placebo recipients and 8 SARS-CoV-2 convalescent individuals. Paper-wide results and their limitations: Spike-specific TCR breadth was higher in Ad26.COV2.S recipients than in placebo recipients (P = 0.0014). Vaccine and placebo recipients had similar non-spike TCR breadth, a finding consistent with the vaccine containing only spike. The study lacked the statistical power to compare responses across vaccine doses or regimens. The authors noted that total T cell responses may have been underestimated by the TCR breadth and depth analyses. After vaccination, substantial breadth of spike-specific CD8+ and CD4+ T cell responses was reported.

The immunoSEQ Assay was the method used to sequence TCRbeta CDR3 regions. After extraction, genomic DNA underwent amplification by bias-controlled multiplex PCR, followed by high-throughput sequencing. As for how the authors treated the data: To quantify the absolute abundance of each unique TCRbeta CDR3 region, sequences were collapsed and filtered. T cell fraction was estimated by normalizing TCRbeta template counts to usable DNA, with usable DNA measured through amplification of reference genes found in all nucleated cells. Repertoire TCRs were annotated as SARS-CoV-2-specific when V gene, CDR3 amino acid sequence and J gene were exactly matched to a known reactive TCR set. The reference SARS-CoV-2 TCR set came from MIRA and was filtered for enrichment in COVID-19-positive ImmuneCODE repertoires, removing public or cross-reactive TCRs. Drawing on the MIRA antigens, annotated TCRs were analysed further at the level of specific ORF or position within ORF. Breadth was defined as annotated unique rearrangements over total unique productive rearrangements; depth was the summed frequency of those rearrangements. Group comparisons of TCR breadth used two-sided Wilcoxon rank-sum tests. TCRdb's version of the immuneACCESS table is confined to in-frame rearrangements and falls short of the full clone set. An unresolved V gene accounts for under half of the shortfall where checked; the remainder is of unknown origin. The V and J calls and clone size come from that table; D and trimming were worked out from the DNA. For this sample the table gives roughly 380,000 clones, of which roughly 90% were detected only once. The top ten clones comprise 3.6% of the sample.

The trim is 2 bases for V and 0 bases for J, with a gap of 11 bases between the germline ends. The CDR3 runs 15 amino acids, cysteine and phenylalanine included. Only CDR3 DNA is held: 45 bases, read in frame from base 1. CDR1 is given as SEHNR and CDR2 as FQNEAQ, both from the germline V gene (reference sequence). Taken with the paper, the label for treatment or condition translates to: around 19 received Ad26.COV2.S at low or high dose, single or two shots; five or six received placebo; per-sample allocation not given. For vaccine and placebo recipients, repertoires were sequenced using samples collected on day 63 after the first injection. Cohort 1b enrolled some 25 adults aged 18-55 years at a single site in Boston, USA, between 29 July and 7 August 2020. Ad26.COV2.S was a replication-incompetent adenovirus type 26 vector that expressed a prefusion-stabilized SARS-CoV-2 spike protein derived from the original Wuhan strain.

About this clone: What this receptor recognizes is not known. The sample holds no much larger clone one base away, and base qualities are not on file.

The sequence derives from a person aged 18 to 59 who received the Ad26.COV2.S COVID-19 vaccine or a placebo. The specimen was peripheral blood, collected in a trial of Ad26.COV2.S vaccine versus placebo. The chain employs TRBV7-9 and TRBJ2-7; the D gene may be TRBD1 or TRBD2, since each aligns over 5 bases. The CDR3 in this case is CASSLQAGSSYEQYF. The nucleotide sequence is given as TGTGCCAGCAGCTTACAGGCAGGGAGCTCCTACGAGCAGTACTTC. The reference TRBV7-9 and TRBJ2-7 proteins fill in what lies around the CDR3, so the full variable domain reads DTGVSQNPRHKITKRGQNVTFRCDPISEHNRLYWYRQTLGQGPEFLTYFQNEAQLEKSRLLSDRFSAERPKGSFSTLEIQRTEQGDSAMYLCASSLQAGSSYEQYFGPGTRLTVT.